This TCR beta chain was retrieved from a study of response to subunit inactivated influenza vaccine. Whole-study findings and limits: The authors suggested that every seasonal influenza vaccination recruits few new T cells.

One entry per CDR3 protein, called by TCRdb with MiXCR from the RT-PCR reads. This table holds more than 700,000 distinct CDR3 sequences, about 20% found once. Regarding this clonotype: Its specificity is not known.

The receptor was derived from a man in his fifties or sixties who received an inactivated influenza vaccine. The sequenced sample was PBMCs from blood, obtained less than 6 days after vaccination.

CDR3 sequence reads: CASSFAGFGTNIQYF. The CDR3 DNA reads as TGTGCCAGCAGCTTTGCGGGTTTTGGTACGAACATTCAGTACTTC. The rearrangement joins TRBV7-2 to TRBJ2-4; D is possibly TRBD2 (5 bases). Trimming removed 3 bases at V and 7 bases at J, with 16 bases between. CDR1 is SGHTA, CDR2 FQGNSA, per germline. The CDR3 loop spans 15 amino acids.